Each of the 23 T cell receptor beta chains below was sequenced from the same sample in a study of blood T cell repertoires in COVID-19. Sequencing was performed with immunoSEQ multiplex PCR; in TCRdb, only in-frame clones are kept and a portion is missing. The sample holds about 150,000 clones; around nine tenths are singletons and the top ten take 1.2%. The specimen sequenced was PBMCs or T cells enriched from blood (not recorded which). The receptors were sampled from a woman between 25 and 40 years old with acute COVID-19.

This sequence joins TRBV7-2 and TRBJ2-3, with 9 bases lining up with TRBD2. CDR3 length: 14 amino acids. CDR1 is SGHTA, CDR2 FQGNSA, per germline. J gave up 1 base and V 7 bases, and 3 bases lay outside the gene matches. Written as DNA, the CDR3 is TGTGCCAGCATCCGGACTAGCGGCACAGATACGCAGTATTTT. This encodes CASIRTSGTDTQYF.

DNA for the CDR3: TGTGCCAGTAGGTTAACAGGGAAAGGCTATGGCTACACCTTC. This translates into CASRLTGKGYGYTF. J is TRBJ1-2 and V is TRBV19, with D possibly being TRBD1 (6 bases). Germline lookup yields CDR1 LNHDA and CDR2 SQIVND (reference sequence). The CDR3 sequence is 14 residues long. V was shortened by 6 bases and J by 4 bases, with 15 bases between the two germline ends.

The chain links TRBV7-9 to TRBJ2-1, with 9 bases identical to TRBD2. The CDR3 runs 15 residues. Germline V gene lookup returns CDR1 SEHNR and CDR2 FQNEAQ (reference sequence). The junction had 7 bases not matched to a gene; V was cut back by 4 bases and J by 6 bases. The CDR3 sequence is CASSSLAGFSNEQFF. In DNA form, the CDR3 reads TGTGCCAGCAGCTCGCTAGCGGGATTTTCCAATGAGCAGTTCTTC. Variable domain in full (rest from reference TRBV7-9 and TRBJ2-1): DTGVSQNPRHKITKRGQNVTFRCDPISEHNRLYWYRQTLGQGPEFLTYFQNEAQLEKSRLLSDRFSAERPKGSFSTLEIQRTEQGDSAMYLCASSSLAGFSNEQFFGPGTRLTVL.

The chain joins TRBV27 to TRBJ1-5; 12 bases map to TRBD1. The CDR3 is 15 amino acids. J lost 6 bases, V lost 6 bases, and 6 bases had no gene match. Germline assignment: CDR1 MNHEY and CDR2 SMNVEV (reference sequence). CDR3 loop: CASSWGQGAGQPQHF. The CDR3 DNA reads TGTGCCAGCAGCTGGGGACAGGGGGCGGGTCAGCCCCAGCATTTT.

V is TRBV27 and J is TRBJ2-3; D possibly corresponds to TRBD1 (5 bases). V shed 3 bases and J shed 5 bases, with 12 bases lying between them. The germline CDR1 and CDR2 sequences are MNHEY and SMNVEV (reference sequence). The CDR3 extends over 14 amino acids. The chain's CDR3 is CASSFTETVDTQYF. The CDR3 region has the DNA TGTGCCAGCAGTTTTACGGAGACAGTAGATACGCAGTATTTT.

V is TRBV6-4 and J is TRBJ1-5; D gene unclear. The CDR3 loop spans 13 amino acids. With 5 bases removed from V and 7 bases from J, the gap between germline ends came to 12 bases. The germline V gene encodes CDR1 MRHNA and CDR2 SNTAGT. CDR3 nucleotides: TGTGCCAGCAGTCCTAAAGCGGGACAGCCCCAGCATTTT. Its translation: CASSPKAGQPQHF.

This chain uses TRBV11-2 with TRBJ1-1; weak D call: TRBD1 (6 bases). V was pared by 1 base and J by 5 bases, with 11 bases between. CDR3 length: 14 amino acids. Germline values: CDR1 SGHAT, CDR2 FQNNGV. CDR3 region: CASSLGQGRTEAFF. DNA of the CDR3: TGTGCCAGCAGCTTAGGTCAGGGGCGGACTGAAGCTTTCTTT.

The DNA for the CDR3 is TGTGCCAGCTCACCGGGGGCGCGAGGCGAGCAGTACTTC. It specifies CASSPGARGEQYF. V is TRBV18 and J is TRBJ2-7, with a tentative D call TRBD1 (6 bases). V gave up 3 bases and J gave up 6 bases, with 12 bases separating them. CDR3 length: 13 amino acids. The germline CDR1 and CDR2 sequences are KGHSH and LQKENI.

The chain combines TRBV28 with TRBJ1-1; tentative D call: TRBD1 (5 bases). The CDR3 is 13 amino acids. Germline V CDR1 and CDR2: MDHEN, SYDVKM. Trimming left V 5 bases short and J 0 bases short, with 7 bases between. The CDR3: CASSRGMNTEAFF. CDR3 in DNA: TGTGCCAGCAGTCGGGGGATGAACACTGAAGCTTTCTTT. Using reference TRBV28 and TRBJ1-1 for the parts outside the CDR3, the full variable domain is DVKVTQSSRYLVKRTGEKVFLECVQDMDHENMFWYRQDPGLGLRLIYFSYDVKMKEKGDIPEGYSVSREKKERFSLILESASTNQTSMYLCASSRGMNTEAFFGQGTRLTVV.

A remark on this clone: The same CDR3 arises from other DNA sequences in this sample as well. The V call is TRBV3-1 (or the pseudogene TRBV3-2), the J call TRBJ2-5; 8 nucleotides align to TRBD1. The CDR3 length is 14 residues. V lost 4 bases and J lost 2; bases outside the gene matches: 3. CDR1 and CDR2 from the germline V gene are LGHDT and YNNKEL (reference sequence). As DNA, the CDR3 is TGTGCCAGCAGCCCTCGGACAGGGCAAGAGACCCAGTACTTC. Its translation is CASSPRTGQETQYF.

The chain uses TRBV27 and TRBJ2-7; maybe TRBD1 (5 bases). Germline-derived CDR1 and CDR2 are MNHEY and SMNVEV (reference sequence). The CDR3 is 14 residues long. The germline V and J ends were trimmed by 7 bases and 2 bases, with 15 bases remaining between them. The CDR3 DNA follows: TGTGCCAGCACCTACAAGGGGAACACCTACGAGCAGTACTTC. Protein: CASTYKGNTYEQYF.

This rearrangement joins TRBV5-6 to TRBJ1-3; TRBD1 is a possible D gene (6 bases). Germline V lookup: CDR1 SGHDT, CDR2 YYEEEE. The CDR3 sequence is 14 residues long. Trimming stripped 5 bases from V and 1 base from J, with 10 bases between. Here the CDR3 reads CASSIQGSGNTIYF. The CDR3 DNA is TGTGCCAGCAGTATACAGGGATCTGGAAACACCATATATTTT. The complete variable domain, with remaining parts taken from reference TRBV5-6 and TRBJ1-3, reads DAGVTQSPTHLIKTRGQQVTLRCSPKSGHDTVSWYQQALGQGPQFIFQYYEEEERQRGNFPDRFSGHQFPNYSSELNVNALLLGDSALYLCASSIQGSGNTIYFGEGSWLTVV.

This clone was seen only a few times. The J gene is TRBJ1-1, the V gene TRBV11-3; a possible D gene is TRBD1 (5 bases). There are 14 residues in the CDR3. V lost 1 base and J lost 3, with 9 bases in between. CDR1 SGHNT and CDR2 YENEEA come from the germline V gene. CDR3 nucleotides: TGTGCCAGCAGCTTAGCCGGGGGAGACACTGAAGCTTTCTTT. Protein sequence: CASSLAGGDTEAFF.

The rearrangement uses TRBV19 and TRBJ1-5, with D perhaps TRBD1 (5 bases). With 7 bases removed from V and 2 bases from J, the gap between germline ends came to 12 bases. Germline-derived CDR1 and CDR2 are LNHDA and SQIVND (reference sequence). The CDR3 runs to 14 residues. CDR3 sequence (DNA): TGTGCCAGTAATGCCGGGGGAGGCAATCAGCCCCAGCATTTT. Encoded protein: CASNAGGGNQPQHF.

The sample holds one count of this clone. This chain connects TRBV27 to TRBJ2-7; tentative D call: TRBD1 (5 bases). The CDR3 is 14 amino acids. Between the trimmed V and J ends, which lost 2 bases and 3 bases, there was a span of 11 bases. The germline CDR1 and CDR2 sequences are MNHEY and SMNVEV (reference sequence). The CDR3 region is CASSLGAGNYEQYF. As DNA, the CDR3 is TGTGCCAGCAGTTTAGGGGCTGGGAACTACGAGCAGTACTTC.

V and J are TRBV9 and TRBJ2-1; 7 bases are a match to TRBD2. Germline trimming cut 0 bases from V and 7 bases from J; bases unmatched to any gene: 7. Germline loops: CDR1 SGDLS, CDR2 YYNGEE. The CDR3 spans 15 residues. CDR3 coding DNA: TGTGCCAGCAGCGTAGGTGGGCGGGAGCGAAATGAGCAGTTCTTC. This gives the protein CASSVGGRERNEQFF.

The rearrangement links TRBV12-5 to TRBJ2-1; TRBD2 matches at 8 bases. The J segment lost 4 bases and the V segment lost 4 bases, leaving 9 bases of the junction unmatched. This CDR3 has 16 amino acids. Per the germline V gene, CDR1 is LGHNT and CDR2 is FRNRAP. The CDR3 nucleotides are TGTGCTAGTGGTTCCGGCTCGGGCGGGGGGTACAATGAGCAGTTCTTC. Protein: CASGSGSGGGYNEQFF.

The count of this clone is one. This chain connects TRBV5-1 to TRBJ2-7, with 9 bases identical to TRBD2. The CDR3 is made up of 15 amino acids. The germline V gene encodes CDR1 SGHRS and CDR2 YFSETQ. V trimming: 0 bases; J trimming: 8 bases; junction bases outside the gene matches: 9. This CDR3 is CASSLGVAGDLKQYF. The DNA for the CDR3 is TGCGCCAGCAGCTTGGGCGTAGCGGGAGACCTTAAGCAGTACTTC.

This clone was detected once. The chain employs TRBV28 and TRBJ1-1, with TRBD1 identical over 8 bases. V lost 1 base to trimming and J lost 11 bases; unmatched junction nucleotides: 3. The CDR3 sequence is 12 residues long. In germline, CDR1 is MDHEN, CDR2 SYDVKM. CDR3 DNA sequence: TGTGCCAGCAGTTTATTGACAGGGGTGGCTTTCTTT. Encoded protein: CASSLLTGVAFF.

The genes are TRBV14 and TRBJ2-3, with 9 positions matching TRBD2. The CDR3 has 16 amino acids. With 1 base clipped from V and 5 bases from J, the junction kept 7 bases outside the gene matches. Germline V gene sequence: CDR1 SGHDN, CDR2 FVKESK. This CDR3 is CASSQVAGVSGDTQYF. CDR3 DNA: TGTGCCAGCAGCCAAGTAGCGGGAGTTTCGGGAGATACGCAGTATTTT.

The J gene is TRBJ2-1, the V gene TRBV27; 8 nucleotides agree with TRBD1. Germline trimming cut 0 bases from V and 0 bases from J; bases unmatched to any gene: 4. Germline V lookup: CDR1 MNHEY, CDR2 SMNVEV (reference sequence). The CDR3 has 17 residues. CDR3 DNA: TGTGCCAGCAGTTTATCTCAGGGGGCTAGCTCCTACAATGAGCAGTTCTTC. Its protein product is CASSLSQGASSYNEQFF.

The V call is TRBV2, the J call TRBJ1-4, with D perhaps matching TRBD1 (6 bases). Germline CDR1 is SNHLY and CDR2 is FYNNEI. Deletions cut 7 bases from V and 7 bases from J, with 13 bases between. This CDR3 contains 13 residues. Written as DNA, the CDR3 is TGTGCCAGCAAGGGGGAACTGGGTGAAAAACTGTTTTTT. This gives the protein CASKGELGEKLFF.

The chain uses TRBV7-9 and TRBJ2-3, with 10 bases matching TRBD2. This CDR3 is 15 amino acids long. V shed 7 bases and J 4 bases; nucleotides not matched to a gene: 8. The germline V gene has CDR1 SEHNR and CDR2 FQNEAQ (reference sequence). The CDR3 is CASTSRLAGADTQYF. Written as DNA, the CDR3 is TGTGCCAGCACCTCCAGGCTAGCGGGAGCAGATACGCAGTATTTT.